This T cell receptor (beta chain) appears in the sequencing data of a study of T cell responses to AZD1222 COVID-19 vaccine. TCRdb's table, derived via immunoSEQ multiplex PCR, lists solely in-frame clones and lacks some. The repertoire holds 45,000 to 70,000 clones, with more than 80% as singletons. J gave up 3 bases and V 5 bases, and 11 bases lay outside the gene matches. The germline V gene has CDR1 MDHEN and CDR2 SYDVKM. There are 16 residues in the CDR3. As regards this clone: Its antigen remains unknown.

Study results and limitations: Repertoires were obtained only post-peak T cell response. At study baseline, merely a handful of AZD1222 recipients were seropositive. Receipt of two AZD1222 doses was followed by a rise in Spike-specific TCR breadth and depth.

Sequencing was performed on peripheral blood, taken 28 days after the second AZD1222 dose. The sequence derives from an adult who received the AZD1222 COVID-19 vaccine. The chain combines TRBV28 with TRBJ2-3, with 7 bases aligning to TRBD1. The CDR3 sequence: CASSQPGGSGTDTQYF. CDR3 nucleotides: TGTGCCAGCAGTCAACCAGGGGGAAGTGGGACAGATACGCAGTATTTT.